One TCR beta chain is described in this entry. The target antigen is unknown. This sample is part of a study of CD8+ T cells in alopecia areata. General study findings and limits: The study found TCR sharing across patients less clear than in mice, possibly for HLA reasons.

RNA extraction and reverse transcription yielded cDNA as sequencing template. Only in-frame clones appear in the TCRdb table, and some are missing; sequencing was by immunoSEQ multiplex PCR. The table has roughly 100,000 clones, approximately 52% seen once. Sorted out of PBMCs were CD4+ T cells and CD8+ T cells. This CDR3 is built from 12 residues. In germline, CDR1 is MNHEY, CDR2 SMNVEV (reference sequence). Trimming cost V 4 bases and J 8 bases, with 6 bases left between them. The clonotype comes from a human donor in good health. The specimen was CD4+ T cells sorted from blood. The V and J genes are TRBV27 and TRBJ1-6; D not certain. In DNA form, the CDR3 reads TGTGCCAGCAGTTCATACTATTCACCCCTCCACTTT. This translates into CASSSYYSPLHF.